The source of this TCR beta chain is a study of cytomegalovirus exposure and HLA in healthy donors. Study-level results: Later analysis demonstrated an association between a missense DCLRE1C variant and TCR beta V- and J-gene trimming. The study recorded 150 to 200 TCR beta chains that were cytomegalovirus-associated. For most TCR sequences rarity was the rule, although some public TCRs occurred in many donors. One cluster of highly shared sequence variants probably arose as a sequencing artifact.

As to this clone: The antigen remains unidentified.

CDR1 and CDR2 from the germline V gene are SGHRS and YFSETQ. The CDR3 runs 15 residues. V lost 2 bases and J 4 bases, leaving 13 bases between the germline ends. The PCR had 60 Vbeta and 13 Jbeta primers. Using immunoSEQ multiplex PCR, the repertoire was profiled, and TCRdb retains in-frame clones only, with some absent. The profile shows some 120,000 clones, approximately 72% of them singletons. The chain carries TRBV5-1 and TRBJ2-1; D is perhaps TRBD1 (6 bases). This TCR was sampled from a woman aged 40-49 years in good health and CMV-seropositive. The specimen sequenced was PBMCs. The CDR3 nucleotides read TGCGCCAGCAGCTTCAGGCCCGGACAGTACAATGAGCAGTTCTTC. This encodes CASSFRPGQYNEQFF.